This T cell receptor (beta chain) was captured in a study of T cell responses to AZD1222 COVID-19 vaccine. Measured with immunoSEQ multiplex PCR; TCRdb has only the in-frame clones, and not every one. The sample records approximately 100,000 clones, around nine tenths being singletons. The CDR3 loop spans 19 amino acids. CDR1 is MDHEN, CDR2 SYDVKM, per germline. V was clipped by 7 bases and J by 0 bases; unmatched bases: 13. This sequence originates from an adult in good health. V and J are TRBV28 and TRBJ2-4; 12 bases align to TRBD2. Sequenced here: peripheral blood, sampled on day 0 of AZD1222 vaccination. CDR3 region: CASKRRGLAGLLAKNIQYF. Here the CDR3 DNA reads TGTGCCAGCAAGAGGCGGGGACTAGCGGGTTTACTAGCCAAAAACATTCAGTACTTC.